Presented here are 23 T cell receptor beta chains from one specimen sequenced in a study. Tregs were sorted as CD4+CD25+CD127-/low cells. TCRdb independently ran MiXCR on the 5' RACE reads; one entry per CDR3 protein. The data show about 32,000 distinct CDR3 sequences, 27% seen once. Sequenced: tumor-infiltrating Tregs sorted from the breast tumor. The receptors were sampled from a female donor with breast cancer.

The chain couples TRBV11-3 to TRBJ2-2; D not certain. Germline assignment: CDR1 SGHNT and CDR2 YENEEA. Trimming took off 0 bases at V and 7 bases at J, with 12 bases between the two ends. The CDR3 covers 15 residues. The CDR3 sequence: CASSLDGQIDGELFF. The CDR3 coding sequence is TGTGCCAGCAGCTTAGACGGGCAGATAGACGGGGAGCTGTTTTTT.

As for this clonotype: A much larger clone lies one base from this, so it may be a read error. V gene TRBV24-1 combines with J gene TRBJ2-1; perhaps TRBD2 as D (5 bases). This CDR3 contains 15 residues. CDR1 is KGHDR, CDR2 SFDVKD, per germline. V was trimmed by 0 bases and J by 9 bases, leaving 14 bases between them. CDR3 in amino acids: CATSDLSGHGSEQFF. Written as DNA, the CDR3 is TGTGCCACCAGTGATTTGAGCGGCCACGGGTCTGAGCAGTTCTTC.

This clonotype was recorded at least ten times. The chain combines TRBV20-1 with TRBJ1-2; perhaps TRBD1 as D (6 bases). The CDR3 runs to 13 residues. Trimming pared 6 bases from V and 4 bases from J, leaving 15 bases between. Germline V gene lookup returns CDR1 DFQATT and CDR2 SNEGSKA (reference sequence). The CDR3 DNA follows: TGCAGTGCCCTCACCCAGGGGATCTATGGCTACACCTTC. Its protein product is CSALTQGIYGYTF.

The chain links TRBV6-2 or TRBV6-3 to TRBJ1-1; unclear D gene. The CDR3 loop spans 14 amino acids. Per germline, CDR1 MNHEY and CDR2 SVGEGT. Between the trimmed V and J ends, which lost 7 bases and 4 bases, there was a span of 16 bases. The CDR3 reads CASTPRGPVTEAFF. CDR3 nucleotide sequence: TGTGCCAGCACCCCCCGGGGTCCGGTCACTGAAGCTTTCTTT.

Remarks on this clonotype: At one end, the junction sequence differs from germline, possibly due to a read error. V and J are TRBV3-1 and TRBJ1-5, with D hard to call. This CDR3 contains 12 residues. From germline, CDR1 is LGHDT and CDR2 YNNKEL (reference sequence). The CDR3 DNA reads as TGTGCAAGCAGCCAGAGAAATCAGCCCCAGCATTTT. Translating it yields CASSQRNQPQHF.

This clonotype was seen many times. J is TRBJ2-7 and V is TRBV20-1; possible D gene TRBD1, 6 bases. Germline CDR1 reads DFQATT; CDR2 reads SNEGSKA (reference sequence). Trimming stripped 3 bases from V and 0 bases from J, with 12 bases between. This CDR3 has 14 residues. CDR3 coding DNA: TGCAGTGCTAGCGGGACAAAAAGCTCCTACGAGCAGTACTTC. Translation gives CSASGTKSSYEQYF.

In its sample, this clonotype was seen many times. V gene TRBV6-1 combines with J gene TRBJ2-5, with TRBD2 matching over 8 bases. The CDR3 contains 18 residues. The ends lost 1 base at V and 3 bases at J; junction bases unmatched: 13. The germline gives CDR1 MNHNS, CDR2 SASEGT. The CDR3 spells CASSEGLIVLAAKETQYF. The CDR3 DNA sequence: TGTGCCAGCAGTGAAGGTTTGATTGTACTAGCGGCTAAAGAGACCCAGTACTTC.

This clonotype was seen ten or more times. J is TRBJ2-1 and V is TRBV11-2, with D possibly matching TRBD2 (6 bases). The germline CDR1 and CDR2 sequences are SGHAT and FQNNGV. Trimming left V 6 bases short and J 3 bases short, with 12 bases between. The CDR3 has 14 amino acids. The CDR3 is CASSPGTYYNEQFF. CDR3 nucleotides: TGTGCCAGCAGTCCCGGGACTTACTACAATGAGCAGTTCTTC.

Many counts were recorded for this clonotype. V usage is TRBV3-1 and J usage is TRBJ2-1, with D possibly being TRBD1 or TRBD2 (5 bases each). The CDR3 extends over 15 amino acids. CDR1 and CDR2 (germline): LGHDT, YNNKEL (reference sequence). V lost 0 bases and J 10 bases, leaving 16 bases between the germline ends. CDR3 in DNA: TGTGCCAGCAGCCAAGATTCCGGGGACCTTCGAGAGCAGTTCTTC. Translating it yields CASSQDSGDLREQFF.

This clonotype was recorded a few times. This sequence joins TRBV20-1 and TRBJ1-2; 9 bases line up with TRBD1. This CDR3 is 15 amino acids long. Germline V gene data show CDR1 as DFQATT and CDR2 as SNEGSKA (reference sequence). V shed 0 bases and J 3 bases; nucleotides not matched to a gene: 5. CDR3 loop: CSARDPGQGDYGYTF. Written as DNA, the CDR3 is TGCAGTGCTAGAGACCCGGGACAGGGAGACTATGGCTACACCTTC.

This rearrangement joins TRBV4-1 to TRBJ1-1; a possible D gene is TRBD1 (5 bases). Germline CDR1 is MGHRA and CDR2 is YSYEKL. Trimming left V 6 bases short and J 1 base short, with 12 bases between. The CDR3 has 14 amino acids. CDR3 DNA: TGCGCCAGCAGGGGGACGCTTAGGAACACTGAAGCTTTCTTT. Translated, it gives CASRGTLRNTEAFF.

This clonotype was picked up a small number of times. Possible read error: a much larger clone is one base away. The rearrangement uses TRBV7-9 and TRBJ2-1; no definite D call. The CDR3 loop spans 11 amino acids. The V gene's germline CDR1 is SEHNR and CDR2 FQNEAQ (reference sequence). Trimming removed 4 bases at V and 6 bases at J, with 4 bases between. The CDR3 protein is CASSYINEQFF. The CDR3 DNA reads TGTGCCAGCAGCTACATCAATGAGCAGTTCTTC.

A remark on this clonotype: A much bigger clone sits one base away, suggesting this may be a read error. The chain carries TRBV20-1 and TRBJ2-1, with TRBD2 identical over 8 bases. Germline CDR1 is DFQATT and CDR2 is SNEGSKA (reference sequence). The V segment lost 0 bases and the J segment 2 bases; nucleotides outside the gene matches: 9. This CDR3 is built from 17 residues. In DNA form, the CDR3 reads TGCAGTGCTAGAGATCGGGGTAGCGGGGTCGCCTACAATGAGCAGTTCTTC. Translation gives CSARDRGSGVAYNEQFF.

This clonotype is deemed medium-sized. The CDR3 DNA is TGCAGTGCTAGAGAGACTAGCGGGAGGGTTAGCTCCTACAATGAGCAGTTCTTC. Encoded protein: CSARETSGRVSSYNEQFF. The rearrangement uses TRBV20-1 and TRBJ2-1, with 14 bases that match TRBD2. CDR1 is DFQATT, CDR2 SNEGSKA, per germline (reference sequence). V gave up 0 bases and J gave up 0 bases; unmatched junction bases: 4. The CDR3 extends over 18 amino acids.

Concerning this clonotype: Germline and junction disagree at one end, which may indicate a read error. V is TRBV24-1 and J is TRBJ2-5; 10 positions match TRBD2. Looked up from germline, CDR1 is KGHDR and CDR2 is SFDVKD. The CDR3 is made up of 16 amino acids. The chain's CDR3 is CATSDAAGGPKKTQNF. The CDR3 DNA reads as TGTGCCACCAGTGATGCAGCGGGAGGGCCAAAGAAGACCCAGAACTTC.

About this clonotype itself: Possible read error: a much larger clone is one base away. Here the CDR3 omits its conserved ending phenylalanine or tryptophan, so a read error is the likely source. J is TRBJ2-7 and V is TRBV20-1, with D possibly matching TRBD2 (5 bases). Trimming stripped 3 bases from V and 7 bases from J, with 10 bases between. This CDR3 is built from 11 residues. Germline values: CDR1 DFQATT, CDR2 SNEGSKA (reference sequence). The CDR3 region is CSARKRVEQYL. In nucleotides, the CDR3 is TGCAGTGCTAGGAAGAGGGTGGAGCAGTACCTC.

Notes on this clonotype: A single base separates this from a much larger clone, so it may be a read error. The genes are TRBV12-3 or TRBV12-4 and TRBJ1-5; D is ambiguous. Trimming stripped 3 bases from V and 1 base from J, with 13 bases between. The CDR3 contains 16 residues. CDR3 region: CASSFAIGGSNQPQHF. The DNA of the CDR3 is TGTGCCAGCAGTTTTGCGATTGGCGGAAGCAATCAGCCCCAGCATTTT.

This clonotype was picked up many times. The chain couples TRBV7-9 to TRBJ2-7; 7 bases match TRBD2. The J segment lost 8 bases and the V segment lost 5 bases, leaving 9 bases of the junction unmatched. This CDR3 comprises 13 residues. The germline CDR1 and CDR2 sequences are SEHNR and FQNEAQ (reference sequence). This CDR3 is CASSPGEGGKQYF. The CDR3 DNA reads TGTGCCAGCAGCCCGGGGGAGGGTGGAAAGCAGTACTTC.

This clonotype was counted ten times or more. The V gene is TRBV7-2, the J gene TRBJ2-1, with D maybe TRBD2 (5 bases). Germline CDR1 is SGHTA and CDR2 is FQGNSA. This CDR3 has 13 amino acids. V dropped 2 bases and J dropped 7 bases, with 9 bases sitting between them. The CDR3 is CASSLTRLNEQFF. The CDR3 DNA is TGTGCCAGCAGCTTAACTAGATTAAATGAGCAGTTCTTC. Full variable domain (outside the CDR3, taken from reference TRBV7-2 and TRBJ2-1): GAGVSQSPSNKVTEKGKDVELRCDPISGHTALYWYRQSLGQGLEFLIYFQGNSAPDKSGLPSDRFSAERTGGSVSTLTIQRTQQEDSAVYLCASSLTRLNEQFFGPGTRLTVL.

By share, this clonotype counts as medium-sized. This chain joins TRBV6-6 and TRBJ1-1; possibly TRBD1 for D (5 bases). V was clipped by 6 bases and J by 4 bases, with 18 bases between them. The CDR3 is made up of 15 amino acids. CDR1 and CDR2 (germline): MNHNY, SVGAGI (reference sequence). CDR3 sequence reads: CASSLPAGQSTEAFF. DNA of the CDR3: TGTGCCAGCAGCCTTCCTGCAGGGCAGAGCACTGAAGCTTTCTTT.

This clonotype is labeled as medium-sized (0.01 to 0.1%). The V and J genes are TRBV10-3 and TRBJ1-5; 7 positions agree with TRBD1. Germline trimming cut 3 bases from V and 3 bases from J; bases unmatched to any gene: 5. Per the germline V gene, CDR1 is ENHRY and CDR2 is SYGVKD. The CDR3 contains 15 residues. This CDR3 is CAISDETGYNQPQHF. The CDR3 DNA reads as TGTGCCATCAGTGATGAGACAGGGTACAATCAGCCCCAGCATTTT.

As concerns this clonotype: A much larger clone differs by one base, so this may be a read error. The V gene is TRBV24-1, the J gene TRBJ1-5; D not resolved. The germline V gene has CDR1 KGHDR and CDR2 SFDVKD. The CDR3 consists of 12 residues. CDR3 DNA: TGTGCCACCGGTGAAGGGTCCCAGCCCCAGCATTTT. It yields the protein CATGEGSQPQHF.

The rearrangement joins TRBV28 to TRBJ1-1; no reliable D call. V was trimmed by 3 bases and J by 2 bases, leaving 10 bases between them. CDR1 is MDHEN, CDR2 SYDVKM, per germline. The CDR3 has 14 amino acids. CDR3 residues: CASSLVRFNTEAFF. The DNA for the CDR3 is TGTGCCAGCAGTTTGGTCAGATTTAACACTGAAGCTTTCTTT.